This T cell receptor beta chain was obtained from a study of T cells in tumors after PD-1 blockade. Sequenced by immunoSEQ multiplex PCR; TCRdb stores in-frame clones only, minus some. The table has around 51,000 clones, about 85% seen once. The clonotype originates from a human donor with basal cell carcinoma. The source was PBMCs, collected before anti-PD-1 treatment.

The CDR3 DNA sequence: TGTGCCAGCAGTGACTCTGCGGGGGGCCTCGGCACAGATACGCAGTATTTT. Encoded protein: CASSDSAGGLGTDTQYF. The gene calls are TRBV6-4 and TRBJ2-3, with 8 bases aligning to TRBD2. The V and J ends lost 0 bases and 1 base, in that order; junction bases with no gene match: 6. Germline V CDR1 and CDR2: MRHNA, SNTAGT. The CDR3 loop spans 17 amino acids.